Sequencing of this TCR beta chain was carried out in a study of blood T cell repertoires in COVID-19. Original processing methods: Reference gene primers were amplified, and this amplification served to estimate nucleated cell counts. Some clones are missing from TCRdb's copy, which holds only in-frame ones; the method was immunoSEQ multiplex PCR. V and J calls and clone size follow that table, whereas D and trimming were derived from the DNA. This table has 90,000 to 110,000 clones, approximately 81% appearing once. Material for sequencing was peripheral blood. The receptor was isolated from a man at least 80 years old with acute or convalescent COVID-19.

CDR3 DNA sequence: TGTGCCAGCGGTTGGACAGGGGGCGCGTCGGATACGCAGTATTTT. This sequence encodes CASGWTGGASDTQYF. The V gene is TRBV2, the J gene TRBJ2-3; 11 bases match TRBD1. Trimming cost V 8 bases and J 6 bases; bases outside gene matches: 10. CDR1 and CDR2 (germline): SNHLY, FYNNEI. This CDR3 has 15 residues.